This T cell receptor (beta chain) was obtained from a study of blood T cell repertoires in COVID-19. Study information: The United States, Italy and Spain supplied acute and convalescent COVID-19 samples. PBMCs, B-cell-depleted T cells, or T cells were the source of the cDNA or gDNA that made up the material.

Germline CDR1 reads MGHRA; CDR2 reads YSYEKL. The CDR3 runs to 13 residues. Trimming removed 11 bases at V and 7 bases at J, with 20 bases between. In the source study's methods: By means of reference gene primer amplification, nucleated cell counts were estimated. The method was immunoSEQ multiplex PCR; TCRdb's version includes in-frame clones alone and lacks a portion of them. The V and J calls and the clone size are those of that table, but D and trimming were determined from the DNA. The sample holds about 110,000 clones, 80% to 90% seen once. The chain links TRBV4-1 to TRBJ1-2, with D hard to call. The source material was peripheral blood. This clonotype was sampled from a woman between 45 and 60 years old with acute or convalescent COVID-19. CDR3: CALPEEALFGYTF. DNA for the CDR3: TGCGCCCTACCCGAGGAGGCCCTATTTGGCTACACCTTC.